This T cell receptor beta chain was captured in a study of CD8 T cells in Susac syndrome. Study-wide points: The relatively small number of individuals in the TCR sequencing and HLA analysis was acknowledged by the study.

V was shortened by 4 bases and J by 5 bases, with 18 bases between the two germline ends. The length of the CDR3 is 16 residues. Germline V gives CDR1 SGHAT, CDR2 FQNNGV. CD8+ and CD4+ T cells from blood underwent TCR beta sequencing. Isolation of CD8+ and CD4+ T cells was performed negatively, whereas enrichment of TEMRA cells was done by FACS. With random hexamers, roughly 0.45 to 1 ug RNA was reverse transcribed. The amplification used immunoSEQ multiplex PCR on TCR beta CDR3; it spanned 54 Vbeta and 13 Jbeta. TCRdb independently ran MiXCR on the immunoSEQ multiplex PCR reads; one entry per CDR3 protein. Here the sample spans roughly 170,000 distinct CDR3 sequences, approximately 95% being singletons. Regarding this clonotype: Its target is unknown.

The V and J genes are TRBV11-2 and TRBJ2-1; perhaps TRBD1 as D (5 bases). Sequenced: CD4+ T cells from PBMCs. This clonotype originated in a human donor with multiple sclerosis. In DNA, the CDR3 is TGTGCCAGCAGCTCCCGGCCAGGGTTAGGGAACAATGAGCAGTTCTTC. Protein: CASSSRPGLGNNEQFF.